This T cell receptor beta chain was documented in a study of T cell repertoires in cytomegalovirus infection. The CDR3 contains 15 residues. V lost 4 bases and J lost 7; bases outside the gene matches: 7. Looked up from germline, CDR1 is SGHVS and CDR2 is FQNEAQ. As for this clonotype: As yet, its antigen is unknown. As the CDR3 is not closed by the conserved phenylalanine or tryptophan, this likely results from a read error.

TCRdb independently ran MiXCR on the reads; one entry per CDR3 protein. The sample yields about 830,000 distinct CDR3 sequences, less than 35% seen once. The receptor comes from a human donor in good health (CMV status not recorded). Some clones in this sample may be carry-over from other donors' samples. The rearrangement links TRBV7-8 to TRBJ2-1; 10 bases are a match to TRBD1. This sample comprised cultured CD8+ T cells from PBMCs, obtained from culture after CMV antigen stimulation. The CDR3 protein is CASSSGQGFGNEQFV. CDR3 DNA sequence: TGTGCCAGCAGCTCGGGACAGGGGTTTGGGAATGAGCAGTTCGTC.